This TCR beta chain was retrieved from a study of cytomegalovirus exposure and HLA in healthy donors (dated by TCRdb to about 2017). Study-wide context: In an earlier analysis of roughly 590 of the donors, 250 to 350 Gb of sequence data and roughly 100 million unique TCR beta sequences from roughly 200 million T cells were reported. About 310 gigabases of sequencing data and tens of millions of unique TCR sequences were included in an early release covering 500 to 750 HLA-typed donors. Of the roughly 400 genotyped donors, approximately 83% fell in the genetic ancestry cluster associated with self-reported Caucasian donors. The study was designed to test whether signatures of past pathogen exposure could be identified by cataloging public T cell receptors. The T cell repertoires of 666 subjects were profiled by immunosequencing and related to cytomegalovirus serostatus. Besides the first cohort of approximately 670 subjects, a separate validation cohort made up of 120 different subjects was used. To predict cytomegalovirus infection status, the study brought together high-throughput TCR immunosequencing, statistical association of individual TCRs with disease status, and machine learning. A later analysis re-examined previously published TCR beta repertoires from more than 650 donors and added high-resolution HLA genotyping to investigate patterns of TCR occurrence. The later analysis used no new phenotypic data to find candidate immune exposures, relying instead on TCR beta sequences and their occurrence across donors. An earlier analysis of approximately 580 of the donors used high-throughput TCR beta sequencing to judge whether each TCR beta V gene segment behaved as functional or pseudogenic. Donor age, sex, ethnicity and CMV serostatus were compiled alongside the repertoire data. A later genetic analysis took genome-wide SNP genotypes for about 55% of the 666 donors and used that subset as a discovery cohort. Every discovery cohort repertoire had been produced on one sequencing platform. Class I and class II HLA loci were covered by the typing at four-digit resolution. The number of typed donors differed by locus: 629-630 for A, B, C, DRB1 and DQB1; approximately 540 for DQA1; 606 for DPA1; and around 470 for DPB1. Four to six DR-DQ haplotypes were handled as single units for association and clustering, since linkage in the cohort was strong. Across under 500 genotyped donors of the cohort, an average of approximately 220,000 unique TCR beta nucleotide sequences per donor were sequenced, and roughly 18% of those sequences were non-productive. Beyond this particular receptor, the publication reports: V-gene and J-gene trimming of TCR beta chains was associated with a missense DCLRE1C variant in a later genetic analysis, and the association was replicated in an independent cohort. Assigning TCR associations to individual alleles was difficult when HLA alleles, especially DR and DQ, strongly co-occurred. The 87-base-pair reads could not distinguish some IMGT-functional V segments, including TRBV6-2 and TRBV6-3, so those segments were excluded. In a later analysis, the rate of TCR association differed among HLA loci, with DRB1 alleles having the most associated TCRs and HLA-C alleles having the fewest. The presence/absence analyses assumed that sequencing depth was roughly uniform across donors, and that assumption may not be true. A further reported finding was that TCR beta sequences accurately predicted the HLA-A and HLA-B alleles for most subjects in the first cohort. In vitro tests confirmed that a few of the cytomegalovirus-associated TCR beta chains recognize cytomegalovirus antigens. In a later analysis, over 15,000 TCR beta sequences were associated with specific HLA alleles at a false discovery rate of 0.05. A later analysis found that HLA-associated TCR beta chains were more clonally expanded and had lower generation probabilities than equally common non-associated chains. Because counts were too low, roughly 17 rarely observed V segments, including chromosome 9 orphons, were left out of the earlier analysis of 500 to 650 of the donors. A later genetic analysis reported fewer N-insertions in productive TCRs among donors in an Asian-associated ancestry cluster than the roughly 700-donor mean. According to a later analysis, parvovirus B19, influenza, CMV and Epstein-Barr virus appeared linked to several top co-occurrence clusters. Across donors, most TCR sequences were observed very rarely, whereas some public TCRs were present in many individuals. The authors suggested that the approach could potentially be generalized to other disease states and immunological phenotypes. The sequencing pipeline was judged likely to have produced a cluster of highly shared sequence variants as a technical artifact. In this cohort, only TCR beta chains were sequenced, and detectable features were limited by the absence of alpha or paired-chain data. Correlated functional status among segregating V segments might be attributable to linkage disequilibrium, but an unknown experimental factor could not be ruled out. In both the original and validation cohorts, the classifier was reported to diagnose cytomegalovirus status with high specificity and sensitivity. An earlier analysis of approximately 530 of the donors showed that most TCR beta V segments appeared in productive rearrangements either about 87% or about 30% of the time, which broadly matched IMGT annotations. The study listed approximately 160 TCR beta chains as associated with cytomegalovirus. For the cohort, immune exposure information was limited to CMV serostatus. HLA typing was unavailable for some donors at each locus, so association tests used only the typed subset. In a later analysis, most CMV-associated TCR beta chains were found to appear HLA-restricted, with HLA associations seemingly driven largely by CMV exposure.

The cohort consisted of more than 650 healthy bone marrow donors. All cohort members were sampled while nominally healthy, although unrecorded immune exposures were likely present. The donor was CMV seronegative and was included in the group of approximately 350 seronegative cohort members. Each donor provided a peripheral blood sample, and peripheral blood mononuclear cells were used for TCR beta sequencing. The Qiagen DNeasy Blood Extraction Kit was used to extract genomic DNA from the blood cell samples. A few counts support this clone. What antigen it recognizes has not been identified. Per-nucleotide qualities are absent, and no much larger clonotype sits a single base away. The CDR3 runs 15 residues from the cysteine to the phenylalanine. Only the CDR3 region is kept as DNA, spanning 45 bases read in frame from base 1. From V the trimming removes 1 base and from J it removes 0 bases, while the gene matches leave 3 bases of the junction unaccounted for. The germline V gene yields SGHRS for CDR1 and YFSETQ for CDR2.

The library was built by means of the immunoSEQ multiplex PCR assay. For the multiplex PCR, a mixture combining 60 forward primers for TCR Vbeta segments and 13 reverse primers for TCR Jbeta segments was used. Amplification of the CDR3 region of rearranged TCR beta genes was performed with a multiplex PCR assay on genomic DNA. On the Illumina HiSeq System, the amplified TCR beta libraries were sequenced as 87-base-pair reads. The authors processed their data as follows. In a later analysis, tens of millions of unique TCR beta chains were counted across the roughly 670 repertoires, and about 9.9 million of these chains were shared by at least two donors. Raw reads were error-corrected and collapsed into unique sequences by a nearest-neighbor algorithm in which closely related sequences were merged to remove PCR and sequencing errors. CDR3 sequences were aligned to IMGT reference sequences to assign V, D and J gene segments. Each retained sequence needed at least a six-nucleotide match to both a V gene segment and a J gene segment. Rearrangements were called productive when the CDR3 lacked stop codons and stayed in frame with V and J; all others were non-productive. CDR3 was defined by IMGT convention, running from the second conserved V-encoded cysteine to the conserved J-encoded phenylalanine. In an earlier analysis of 587 of the donors, sequences lacking an unambiguous match to a single V gene segment were excluded. An earlier analysis of just under 600 of the donors called V segments functional above 56.7% productive rearrangements and segregating when the between-donor standard deviation exceeded 5%. A statistical classification framework was built for diagnosing cytomegalovirus status from the catalog of TCR beta chain sequences. In a later analysis, V and J genes were assigned by comparing TCR nucleotide sequences against IMGT/GENE-DB human TR gene sequences. Using the TCRdist pipeline, a later analysis assigned CDR3 sequences along with most-parsimonious VDJ recombination scenarios. In a later analysis, each TCR beta chain was defined by its CDR3 amino acid sequence together with its V-gene family, and reads lacking a unique V-gene family were excluded. A later analysis removed several hundred highly shared, low-generation-probability nucleotide sequences to deal with suspected cross-contamination and a sequencing artifact. A later analysis calculated a clonal expansion index for each public chain from normalized within-repertoire ranks of inferred template counts. In a later analysis, generation probabilities were computed with a VDJ recombination model fitted to out-of-frame rearrangements, and the resulting probabilities were checked against IGoR. A later analysis scored TCR-TCR, TCR-HLA and TCR-CMV co-occurrence with hypergeometric tests, applying a repertoire-size bias correction to TCR pairs. To estimate false discovery rates, a later analysis permuted the HLA or CMV assignments 20 times. In a later analysis, co-occurring TCRs were grouped using DBSCAN, and TCRdist sequence similarity was added for clustering within HLA-allele-positive subsets. For co-occurrence clustering, repertoires with fewer than 30,000 or more than 120,000 public chains were excluded, along with roughly 5 repertoires with anomalous nucleotide sharing. As stored in TCRdb, this immuneACCESS dataset retains in-frame rearrangements with V and J assigned. A fraction of the clones does not appear; measured against another copy, unresolved V genes explain less than half of the discrepancy, and the remainder lacks a known reason. For V, J and clone size, that table is used; D and trimming come from the DNA. The sample yields approximately 60,000 clones; nearly 85% were counted once. Around 1.6% of the sample goes to the ten largest clones.

The V gene is TRBV5-1 and the J gene is TRBJ2-5, with TRBD2 identical over 7 junction bases. The source material was PBMCs. The clonotype originates from a man aged 25 to 40 in good health and CMV-seronegative. In nucleotides, the sequence is TGCGCCAGCAGCTTGCTGGGGACTAACCAAGAGACCCAGTACTTC. It encodes CASSLLGTNQETQYF. With the rest looked up from the reference TRBV5-1 and TRBJ2-5 genes rather than sequenced, the full variable domain is KAGVTQTPRYLIKTRGQQVTLSCSPISGHRSVSWYQQTPGQGLQFLFEYFSETQRNKGNFPGRFSGRQFSNSRSEMNVSTLELGDSALYLCASSLLGTNQETQYFGPGTRLLVL.